These T cell receptor beta chains were read from a single sample in a study of CD8+ T cells in alopecia areata. Some clones are missing from TCRdb's copy, which holds only in-frame ones; the method was immunoSEQ multiplex PCR. This sample has 170,000 or so clones, with roughly 60% found just once. Specimen: CD4+ T cells sorted from blood, collected at week 0. These receptors all stem from a human donor with alopecia areata. Both conserved end residues are part of each CDR3. Each record gives: CDR3 protein, CDR3 DNA, clone size, V gene, J gene, D gene. The D gene is left open where the match is weak. Where a row states a size, it is once, few, many or the class of an expanded clone; other rows omit it.

CASSPPKRGQFF	TGTGCCAGCAGCCCTCCTAAGCGGGGGCAGTTCTTC	.	TRBV7-2	TRBJ2-1	TRBD2
CAWSVTGKSNQPQHF	TGTGCCTGGAGTGTGACAGGGAAGAGCAATCAGCCCCAGCATTTT	.	TRBV30	TRBJ1-5	TRBD1
CAWSDGTDASTDTQYF	TGTGCCTGGAGTGACGGGACAGATGCTAGCACAGATACGCAGTATTTT	.	TRBV30	TRBJ2-3	TRBD1
CAWSARTGGNQPQHF	TGTGCCTGGAGTGCCAGGACAGGGGGTAATCAGCCCCAGCATTTT	.	TRBV30	TRBJ1-5	TRBD1
CASRTPGTGFYGYTF	TGTGCCAGCAGAACACCGGGGACAGGGTTCTATGGCTACACCTTC	.	TRBV11-2	TRBJ1-2	TRBD1
CASSLKPGEQYF	TGCGCCAGCAGCTTGAAACCGGGCGAGCAGTACTTC	.	TRBV5-1	TRBJ2-7	.
CASSPTADTNYGYTF	TGCGCCAGCAGCCCCACAGCAGACACTAACTATGGCTACACCTTC	medium-sized	TRBV5-1	TRBJ1-2	.
CASSLGAGKAFF	TGTGCCAGCAGCCTAGGGGCGGGTAAAGCTTTCTTT	.	TRBV4-2	TRBJ1-1	.
CAWSRGEQPQHF	TGTGCCTGGAGTAGGGGTGAGCAGCCCCAGCATTTT	once	TRBV30	TRBJ1-5	.
CSVESKGTEAFF	TGCAGCGTTGAATCAAAAGGCACTGAAGCTTTCTTT	.	TRBV29-1	TRBJ1-1	.
CSAGTSGGADTQYF	TGCAGCGCCGGGACTAGCGGGGGGGCCGATACGCAGTATTTT	.	TRBV29-1	TRBJ2-3	TRBD2
CASSDGLALDEQFF	TGTGCCAGCAGTGACGGGCTGGCTCTTGATGAGCAGTTCTTC	.	TRBV2	TRBJ2-1	.
CASRRNTEAFF	TGTGCCAGCAGGCGGAACACTGAAGCTTTCTTT	.	TRBV25-1	TRBJ1-1	.
CASSVATRGSETQYF	TGTGCCAGCAGCGTAGCTACGAGGGGGAGCGAGACCCAGTACTTC	.	TRBV9	TRBJ2-5	.
CSVAAGQETQYF	TGCAGCGTTGCGGCAGGGCAAGAGACCCAGTACTTC	.	TRBV29-1	TRBJ2-5	.
CASSGQGGFGGYTF	TGTGCCAGCAGCGGACAGGGCGGTTTCGGTGGCTACACCTTC	.	TRBV9	TRBJ1-2	TRBD1
CASSADHVGASEAFF	TGTGCCAGCAGCGCCGATCATGTGGGGGCTTCTGAAGCTTTCTTT	few	TRBV9	TRBJ1-1	.